Listed here are 32 T cell receptor beta chains from one sample, sequenced in a study of OX40 agonist ivuxolimab in advanced cancers. Sequencing was performed with immunoSEQ multiplex PCR; in TCRdb, only in-frame clones are kept and a portion is missing. The sample includes just under 65,000 clones, about 90% seen only once; the top ten take 4.5% to 5.5%. The sequences come from CD4+ or CD8+ T cells sorted from blood, collected in a trial of the OX40 agonist ivuxolimab. These receptors came from an adult with an advanced solid tumor such as melanoma, head and neck, liver or kidney cancer.

The chain carries TRBV6-1 and TRBJ2-1; D is undetermined. Germline-derived CDR1 and CDR2 are MNHNS and SASEGT. The CDR3 spans 11 residues. Deletions cut 4 bases from V and 2 bases from J, with 0 bases between. CDR3 bases: TGTGCCAGCAGTGCCTACAATGAGCAGTTCTTC. It yields the protein CASSAYNEQFF.

The J gene is TRBJ2-1, the V gene TRBV9; 10 nucleotides match TRBD2. Trimming at V came to 0 bases and at J to 7 bases, leaving 7 bases not matched to a gene. This CDR3 spans 16 amino acids. Germline CDR1 and CDR2: SGDLS and YYNGEE. CDR3 nucleotides: TGTGCCAGCAGCGTAGATCTACTAGCGGGACAAAATGAGCAGTTCTTC. This encodes CASSVDLLAGQNEQFF.

The chain uses TRBV5-1 and TRBJ2-3; D remains ambiguous. Trimming took 0 bases from V and 1 from J, leaving 12 bases between them. Germline V lookup: CDR1 SGHRS, CDR2 YFSETQ. The CDR3 covers 16 residues. The CDR3 is CASSLDRISRTDTQYF. The CDR3 DNA reads as TGCGCCAGCAGCTTGGATCGGATTTCCCGCACAGATACGCAGTATTTT.

The DNA of the CDR3 is TGTGCTAGTAACAGGGGCAGCACAGATACGCAGTATTTT. It yields the protein CASNRGSTDTQYF. The chain is built from TRBV12-5 and TRBJ2-3; the match to TRBD1 covers 7 bases. Germline CDR1 is LGHNT and CDR2 is FRNRAP. Trimming cost V 8 bases and J 0 bases; bases outside gene matches: 2. This CDR3 region has 13 residues. Complete variable domain (other parts from reference TRBV12-5 and TRBJ2-3): DARVTQTPRHKVTEMGQEVTMRCQPILGHNTVFWYRQTMMQGLELLAYFRNRAPLDDSGMPKDRFSAEMPDATLATLKIQPSEPRDSAVYFCASNRGSTDTQYFGPGTRLTVL.

This rearrangement joins TRBV28 to TRBJ2-7; D remains ambiguous. Germline CDR1 MDHEN, CDR2 SYDVKM. The CDR3 loop spans 13 amino acids. Trimming took off 6 bases at V and 2 bases at J, with 11 bases between the two ends. Here the CDR3 DNA reads TGTGCCAGCAGGGGCTCGCCCCCCTACGAGCAGTACTTC. Amino acids: CASRGSPPYEQYF.

J is TRBJ1-5 and V is TRBV10-3; 7 bases fit TRBD1. The germline CDR1 and CDR2 sequences are ENHRY and SYGVKD. The CDR3 contains 14 residues. With V trimmed by 10 bases and J by 4 bases, 10 bases remained unmatched. The CDR3: CATHPGGMNQPQHF. The CDR3 region has the DNA TGTGCCACCCATCCAGGGGGGATGAATCAGCCCCAGCATTTT.

This clone showed up just a few times. The chain carries TRBV30 and TRBJ1-1; D ambiguous. There are 13 residues in the CDR3. Trimming took 4 bases from V and 5 from J, leaving 14 bases between them. CDR1 GTSNPN and CDR2 SVGIG come from the germline V gene (reference sequence). The CDR3 loop is CAWKRPPRTEAFF. CDR3 in DNA: TGTGCCTGGAAACGGCCTCCTCGGACTGAAGCTTTCTTT.

The rearrangement uses TRBV28 and TRBJ1-1; tentative D call: TRBD1 (5 bases). V was cut by 6 bases and J by 1 base, with 12 bases left in between. The CDR3 length is 14 residues. Germline V gene data show CDR1 as MDHEN and CDR2 as SYDVKM. The CDR3 region is CASSLGLRNTEAFF. The CDR3 bases are TGTGCCAGCAGCCTGGGACTGAGGAACACTGAAGCTTTCTTT. Together with reference TRBV28 and TRBJ1-1, the CDR3 gives the full variable domain: DVKVTQSSRYLVKRTGEKVFLECVQDMDHENMFWYRQDPGLGLRLIYFSYDVKMKEKGDIPEGYSVSREKKERFSLILESASTNQTSMYLCASSLGLRNTEAFFGQGTRLTVV.

The gene calls are TRBV15 and TRBJ2-5; D is ambiguous. This CDR3 has 16 residues. The ends were cut back, 4 bases at V and 5 bases at J, with 20 bases in the middle. The V gene's germline CDR1 is LNHNV and CDR2 YYDKDF (reference sequence). Here the CDR3 reads CATSNTARGYWETQYF. As DNA, the CDR3 is TGTGCCACCAGCAATACCGCGCGTGGTTATTGGGAGACCCAGTACTTC.

V gene TRBV11-3 combines with J gene TRBJ2-3, with a weak D call TRBD2 (6 bases). The CDR3 spans 17 residues. CDR1 and CDR2 from the germline V gene are SGHNT and YENEEA. The ends were cut back, 5 bases at V and 2 bases at J, with 20 bases in the middle. CDR3 nucleotide sequence: TGTGCCAGCAGCCCCGGAGGGTTGGTTGGAAACACAGATACGCAGTATTTT. Translation gives CASSPGGLVGNTDTQYF.

The CDR3 here is CASSLGAGGASGANVLTF. The CDR3 DNA reads as TGTGCCAGCAGCTTAGGCGCAGGGGGCGCGTCTGGGGCCAACGTCCTGACTTTC. The chain employs TRBV7-6 and TRBJ2-6, with 8 nucleotides matching TRBD1. V was pared by 1 base and J by 1 base, with 6 bases of the junction left unmatched. Germline V gene data show CDR1 as SGHVS and CDR2 as FNYEAQ. The CDR3 extends over 18 amino acids.

CDR3 protein: CASSLVPAGVLYNEQFF. Here the CDR3 DNA reads TGTGCCAGCAGCTTAGTCCCAGCGGGAGTACTCTACAATGAGCAGTTCTTC. The J gene is TRBJ2-1, the V gene TRBV7-6, with 8 positions matching TRBD2. CDR1 is SGHVS and CDR2 is FNYEAQ in the germline V gene. The CDR3 consists of 17 residues. V was clipped by 1 base and J by 3 bases; unmatched bases: 8.

The chain couples TRBV28 to TRBJ2-7; 7 bases agree with TRBD2. The CDR3 covers 14 residues. After removal of 7 bases from V and 3 bases from J, the junction contained 9 bases not matched to a gene. Germline V gives CDR1 MDHEN, CDR2 SYDVKM. CDR3 in amino acids: CASTEGGSVYEQYF. The CDR3, as DNA: TGTGCCAGCACCGAAGGCGGGAGCGTCTACGAGCAGTACTTC.

V usage is TRBV28 and J usage is TRBJ1-1, with no clear D. V was trimmed by 3 bases and J by 3 bases, leaving 5 bases between them. The germline V gene has CDR1 MDHEN and CDR2 SYDVKM. The CDR3 covers 12 residues. The CDR3 bases are TGTGCCAGCAGTTTGGTCTACACTGAAGCTTTCTTT. Amino acids: CASSLVYTEAFF.

The chain joins TRBV7-6 to TRBJ1-2; D is perhaps TRBD1 (5 bases). This CDR3 contains 15 residues. CDR1 is SGHVS, CDR2 FNYEAQ, per germline. V lost 5 bases and J lost 7, with 20 bases in between. This CDR3 reads CASSLDGGYLFGYTF. CDR3 sequence (DNA): TGTGCCAGCAGCCTCGATGGGGGATACTTATTTGGCTACACCTTC.

The chain employs TRBV6-1 and TRBJ1-3; D remains ambiguous. Germline V gives CDR1 MNHNS, CDR2 SASEGT. V lost 5 bases and J 1 base, leaving 9 bases between the germline ends. CDR3 length equals 14 residues. CDR3 sequence: CASSKYSSGNTIYF. In DNA form, the CDR3 reads TGTGCCAGCAGTAAGTACAGTTCTGGAAACACCATATATTTT.

The V call is TRBV7-9, the J call TRBJ1-1; D is unresolved. The CDR3 has 13 residues. Trimming pared 5 bases from V and 0 bases from J, leaving 7 bases between. Germline V gene data show CDR1 as SEHNR and CDR2 as FQNEAQ (reference sequence). The CDR3 sequence: CASSPPLNTEAFF. Here the CDR3 DNA reads TGTGCCAGCAGCCCACCTCTGAACACTGAAGCTTTCTTT.

This sequence joins TRBV27 and TRBJ2-3, with a weak D call TRBD2 (6 bases). CDR1 is MNHEY, CDR2 SMNVEV, per germline (reference sequence). The CDR3 extends over 16 amino acids. V was clipped by 0 bases and J by 6 bases, with 16 bases between them. The DNA of the CDR3 is TGTGCCAGCAGTTTATCCCCCGGGAGTGAAGCGGATACGCAGTATTTT. It yields the protein CASSLSPGSEADTQYF.

V usage is TRBV29-1 and J usage is TRBJ1-3, with a possible D match to TRBD1 (5 bases). The CDR3 is made up of 15 amino acids. Germline loops: CDR1 SQVTM, CDR2 ANQGSEA. The V gene lost 6 bases and the J gene lost 2 bases, with 17 bases spanning the gap. The CDR3 nucleotides are TGCAGCGTAGGGGACCTTGCTGCTGCTGGAAACACCATATATTTT. Its protein is CSVGDLAAAGNTIYF.

This chain links TRBV5-3 with TRBJ2-4, with a weak D call TRBD2 (5 bases). TRBV5-3 is flagged as an ORF with uncertain function. CDR3 size: 10 residues. Deletions cut 6 bases from V and 9 bases from J, with 7 bases between. The CDR3 sequence is CARTGGIQYF. CDR3 nucleotides: TGTGCCAGAACCGGAGGCATTCAGTACTTC.

In DNA form, the CDR3 reads TGCAGCGTTGAAGACCGCACAGGGGTCTACGAGCAGTACTTC. Its translation is CSVEDRTGVYEQYF. The chain couples TRBV29-1 to TRBJ2-7; the match to TRBD1 covers 7 bases. Germline V gene sequence: CDR1 SQVTM, CDR2 ANQGSEA. Losses at the gene ends were 0 bases for V and 3 bases for J; bases not matched to a gene: 5. CDR3 length: 14 residues.

J is TRBJ2-4 and V is TRBV6-1, with D tentatively TRBD2 (7 bases). CDR1 and CDR2 (germline): MNHNS, SASEGT. The CDR3 runs to 16 residues. V was pared by 4 bases and J by 8 bases, with 21 bases between. CDR3: CASSARSGGGLDIQYF. CDR3 DNA: TGTGCCAGCAGTGCTCGTTCGGGGGGCGGTTTGGACATTCAGTACTTC.

The chain carries TRBV10-3 and TRBJ2-3, with TRBD2 matching over 7 bases. From germline, CDR1 is ENHRY and CDR2 SYGVKD. V lost 4 bases and J lost 0; bases outside the gene matches: 10. The CDR3 is 17 residues long. The CDR3 reads CAISGGGEIRSTDTQYF. In DNA form, the CDR3 reads TGTGCCATCAGTGGGGGGGGAGAAATCCGTAGCACAGATACGCAGTATTTT.

The V call is TRBV6-6, the J call TRBJ1-1; TRBD1 might be the D (5 bases). The CDR3 runs to 13 residues. The germline V gene encodes CDR1 MNHNY and CDR2 SVGAGI (reference sequence). With 7 bases removed from V and 1 base from J, the gap between germline ends came to 10 bases. CDR3 loop: CASMGRQNTEAFF. CDR3 sequence (DNA): TGTGCCAGCATGGGACGGCAGAACACTGAAGCTTTCTTT.

The chain has TRBV7-8 and TRBJ1-2, with a tentative D call TRBD1 (6 bases). The CDR3 contains 13 residues. Trimming took off 5 bases at V and 4 bases at J, with 11 bases between the two ends. CDR1 is SGHVS, CDR2 FQNEAQ, per germline. CDR3 sequence reads: CASSSNRVYGYTF. The CDR3 DNA reads as TGTGCCAGCAGCAGCAACAGGGTCTATGGCTACACCTTC.

V gene TRBV4-1 combines with J gene TRBJ2-4; D is perhaps TRBD1 (6 bases). CDR3 length: 15 amino acids. The germline V gene has CDR1 MGHRA and CDR2 YSYEKL. With 0 bases removed from V and 15 bases from J, the gap between germline ends came to 21 bases. This CDR3 is CASSQEEGVGAAPYF. The CDR3 DNA reads as TGCGCCAGCAGCCAAGAAGAGGGGGTTGGAGCGGCTCCGTACTTC.

The chain recombines TRBV5-4 with TRBJ1-1; D not certain. V was pared by 0 bases and J by 0 bases, with 6 bases between. The length of the CDR3 is 14 residues. Germline V gene sequence: CDR1 SGHNT, CDR2 YYREEE (reference sequence). CDR3 DNA: TGTGCCAGCAGCTTGGAAATTATGAACACTGAAGCTTTCTTT. Translation: CASSLEIMNTEAFF.

The chain employs TRBV28 and TRBJ2-6; TRBD1 matches 8 bases. The V gene's germline CDR1 is MDHEN and CDR2 SYDVKM. The CDR3 is made up of 15 amino acids. The J segment lost 2 bases and the V segment lost 3 bases, leaving 0 bases of the junction unmatched. The CDR3 DNA sequence: TGTGCCAGCAGTTTCAGGGGGCCTGGGGCCAACGTCCTGACTTTC. Translating gives CASSFRGPGANVLTF.

V usage is TRBV2 and J usage is TRBJ2-7, with D possibly being TRBD2 (6 bases). The V gene's germline CDR1 is SNHLY and CDR2 FYNNEI. The CDR3 length is 12 residues. Trimming shortened V by 11 bases and J by 3 bases, and 14 bases separated the two germline ends. The CDR3 nucleotides are TGTGCCGGGGGGACTGAACACTACGAGCAGTACTTC. Translated, it gives CAGGTEHYEQYF.

J is TRBJ2-7 and V is TRBV7-3; TRBD1 matches at 8 bases. The CDR3 covers 15 residues. Germline V lookup: CDR1 SGHTA, CDR2 FQGTGA. After removal of 1 base from V and 3 bases from J, the junction contained 5 bases not matched to a gene. The CDR3 coding sequence is TGTGCCAGCAGCTTAATGGCAGGGGGCGGCTACGAGCAGTACTTC. This codes for CASSLMAGGGYEQYF. Using reference TRBV7-3 and TRBJ2-7 for the parts outside the CDR3, the full variable domain is GAGVSQTPSNKVTEKGKYVELRCDPISGHTALYWYRQSLGQGPEFLIYFQGTGAADDSGLPNDRFFAVRPEGSVSTLKIQRTERGDSAVYLCASSLMAGGGYEQYFGPGTRLTVT.

The chain uses TRBV10-3 and TRBJ2-6; D uncertain. The CDR3 sequence is 17 residues long. Germline CDR1 and CDR2: ENHRY and SYGVKD. Trimming left V 3 bases short and J 1 base short, with 13 bases between. The DNA for the CDR3 is TGTGCCATCAGTGACCGGGTCCTGGGTTCTGGGGCCAACGTCCTGACTTTC. Translation: CAISDRVLGSGANVLTF.

This chain uses TRBV19 with TRBJ2-1; TRBD1 matches at 7 bases. Unmatched junction bases numbered 8, after V lost 5 bases and J lost 10 bases. Germline V gene lookup returns CDR1 LNHDA and CDR2 SQIVND (reference sequence). This CDR3 has 13 residues. CDR3 loop: CASSRNRGEEQFF. For the CDR3, the DNA is TGTGCCAGTAGTCGAAACAGGGGAGAGGAGCAGTTCTTC.